The entry below describes one T cell receptor (beta chain). These data come from a study of CDR3 diversity in severe acne. V lost 5 bases and J 3 bases, leaving 14 bases between the germline ends. Germline loops: CDR1 SGHTA, CDR2 FQGNSA. The CDR3 has 14 amino acids. From the PCR reads, TCRdb called clonotypes with MiXCR, one entry per CDR3 protein. The repertoire consists of more than 85,000 distinct CDR3 sequences, with around 56% occurring once and the leading ten covering about an eighth. This TCR came from a male donor with acne. This chain joins TRBV7-2 and TRBJ2-7; perhaps D is TRBD1 or TRBD2 (5 bases each). Sample: blood. CDR3 coding DNA: TGTGCCAGCAGCCTCGGGACGAGAGTCTACGAGCAGTACTTC. Translation gives CASSLGTRVYEQYF.